This TCR beta chain originates from a study of PD-L1 blockade in urothelial cancer. On the study more broadly: Patients commenced atezolizumab in 2014, and it was given at 1,200 mg intravenously every 3 weeks. When blood samples were assessed, the median T cell count was 120,000 to 150,000. Bladder-origin urothelial cancer in males covered about 90% of the roughly 30 patients.

Described time point: pretreatment peripheral blood. Study-level points and caveats: A below-median TCR clonality in blood before treatment predicted better survival.

Assay: immunoSEQ multiplex PCR; the TCRdb copy retains only in-frame clones and omits some. The sample shows about 43,000 clones, approximately 80% of them seen only once. V dropped 8 bases and J dropped 10 bases, with 18 bases sitting between them. Germline V gene sequence: CDR1 MDHEN, CDR2 SYDVKM. The CDR3 sequence is 14 residues long. In this sample, this clone turned up once. What it binds is unknown. The origin of this receptor is a man between 60 and 75 years old with urothelial cancer. J is TRBJ1-6 and V is TRBV28; perhaps TRBD1 as D (5 bases). Sequences were derived from PBMCs, sampled around atezolizumab (anti-PD-L1) treatment. The CDR3 DNA sequence: TGTGCCAGCGGCGCGGGGGGACTGGGATCACCCCTCCACTTT. It specifies CASGAGGLGSPLHF.